This TCR beta chain was profiled in a study of blood T cell repertoires in COVID-19. Germline-derived CDR1 and CDR2 are MGHRA and YSYEKL. The CDR3 length is 16 residues. The ends were cut back, 4 bases at V and 7 bases at J, with 19 bases in the middle. Sequencing was performed with immunoSEQ multiplex PCR; in TCRdb, only in-frame clones are kept and a portion is missing. The sample lists some 400,000 clones, nearly 90% occurring once. Sequencing was carried out using PBMCs or T cells enriched from blood (not recorded which). The chain links TRBV4-1 to TRBJ1-4; weak D call: TRBD1 (5 bases). The source is a woman in her twenties or thirties who had recovered from COVID-19. CDR3 loop: CASSRFGSGLVEKLFF. CDR3 sequence (DNA): TGCGCCAGCAGCCGATTTGGATCAGGGTTGGTTGAAAAACTGTTTTTT.